This passage covers 28 T cell receptor beta chains from one sample sequenced in a study of blood T cell repertoires in COVID-19. This table comes from immunoSEQ multiplex PCR, and its TCRdb copy is limited to in-frame clones, with some not included. The sample holds about 90,000 clones, about 85% seen once. The sequencing input was peripheral blood. The receptor source for this set is a male donor with acute or convalescent COVID-19.

This chain connects TRBV2 to TRBJ1-5, with 7 bases lining up with TRBD1. V lost 7 bases, J lost 5 bases, and 5 bases stayed unmatched. CDR3 length: 13 amino acids. Germline CDR1 reads SNHLY; CDR2 reads FYNNEI. The CDR3 sequence: CASNDREYQPQHF. CDR3 DNA sequence: TGTGCCAGCAACGACAGGGAGTATCAGCCCCAGCATTTT.

V is TRBV10-3 and J is TRBJ1-4, with 7 positions matching TRBD1. The CDR3 totals 13 residues. Losses at the gene ends were 10 bases for V and 7 bases for J; bases not matched to a gene: 9. In germline, CDR1 is ENHRY, CDR2 SYGVKD. CDR3 sequence (DNA): TGTGCCACCTCCTACGACAGGGCTGAAAAACTGTTTTTT. Protein: CATSYDRAEKLFF.

This clone was counted a few times. The chain uses TRBV19 and TRBJ1-6; TRBD1 matches at 12 bases. Germline trimming cut 5 bases from V and 10 bases from J; bases unmatched to any gene: 3. Germline V gene lookup returns CDR1 LNHDA and CDR2 SQIVND (reference sequence). The CDR3 sequence is 14 residues long. CDR3 residues: CASSPGQGASPLHF. CDR3 sequence (DNA): TGTGCCAGTAGTCCGGGACAGGGGGCCTCACCCCTCCACTTT.

The CDR3 loop reads CASSSGQGNGNTIYF. For the CDR3, the DNA is TGTGCCAGCAGCTCGGGACAGGGGAATGGAAACACCATATATTTT. The chain couples TRBV11-3 to TRBJ1-3; 10 bases align to TRBD1. V dropped 4 bases and J dropped 3; count of bases not matched to a gene: 3. This CDR3 region has 15 residues. Germline values: CDR1 SGHNT, CDR2 YENEEA.

This chain joins TRBV24-1 and TRBJ2-5, with 14 bases lining up with TRBD2. Germline-derived CDR1 and CDR2 are KGHDR and SFDVKD. With V trimmed by 3 bases and J by 4 bases, 0 bases remained unmatched. CDR3 size: 15 residues. CDR3 sequence: CATSDGTSGGETQYF. In DNA, the CDR3 is TGTGCCACCAGTGATGGGACTAGCGGGGGAGAGACCCAGTACTTC.

This chain uses TRBV10-3 with TRBJ2-3, with D perhaps TRBD2 (5 bases). The V gene lost 8 bases and the J gene lost 3 bases, with 9 bases spanning the gap. The CDR3 spans 12 residues. The germline V gene encodes CDR1 ENHRY and CDR2 SYGVKD. The CDR3 sequence is CAIRGVTDTQYF. In nucleotides, the CDR3 is TGTGCCATCCGGGGAGTAACAGATACGCAGTATTTT.

The chain links TRBV5-8 to TRBJ2-7; the D is unclear. The V end was cut by 1 base, the J end by 0 bases, with 8 bases between. CDR1 and CDR2 (germline): SGHTS, YDEGEE. This CDR3 has 14 residues. The CDR3 bases are TGTGCCAGCAGCTTGTCCCCGAGCTCCTACGAGCAGTACTTC. Translated: CASSLSPSSYEQYF.

The chain links TRBV19 to TRBJ1-2; 9 bases agree with TRBD1. Looked up from germline, CDR1 is LNHDA and CDR2 is SQIVND (reference sequence). This CDR3 contains 15 residues. The junction had 10 bases not matched to a gene; V was cut back by 6 bases and J by 5 bases. The CDR3 reads CASSQTTGGDYGYTF. Written as DNA, the CDR3 is TGTGCCAGTAGCCAAACGACAGGGGGGGATTATGGCTACACCTTC. Full variable domain (missing parts from reference TRBV19 and TRBJ1-2): DGGITQSPKYLFRKEGQNVTLSCEQNLNHDAMYWYRQDPGQGLRLIYYSQIVNDFQKGDIAEGYSVSREKKESFPLTVTSAQKNPTAFYLCASSQTTGGDYGYTFGSGTRLTVV.

The rearrangement uses TRBV3-1 (or the pseudogene TRBV3-2) and TRBJ1-1, with 8 bases matching TRBD1. Germline-derived CDR1 and CDR2 are LGHDT and YNNKEL (reference sequence). The J segment lost 2 bases and the V segment lost 4 bases, leaving 6 bases of the junction unmatched. The CDR3 covers 15 residues. The CDR3 DNA sequence: TGTGCCAGCAGCCCCGGGGACAGGCTTAACACTGAAGCTTTCTTT. The encoded protein is CASSPGDRLNTEAFF.

V gene TRBV19 combines with J gene TRBJ1-3; 8 positions match TRBD1. Looked up from germline, CDR1 is LNHDA and CDR2 is SQIVND (reference sequence). CDR3 length: 15 amino acids. J was trimmed by 4 bases and V by 6 bases; bases with no gene match: 8. The CDR3 spells CASSPGQAGGNTIYF. DNA of the CDR3: TGTGCCAGTAGCCCGGGACAGGCCGGGGGAAACACCATATATTTT.

The chain is built from TRBV30 and TRBJ1-2; D uncertain. V lost 4 bases and J lost 3, with 15 bases in between. This CDR3 contains 14 residues. CDR1 and CDR2 from the germline V gene are GTSNPN and SVGIG (reference sequence). The CDR3 DNA reads TGTGCCTGGATACCCGCGGCGGAGTACTATGGCTACACCTTC. It specifies CAWIPAAEYYGYTF.

The V and J genes are TRBV19 and TRBJ1-3; no reliable D call. V lost 7 bases and J lost 0, with 19 bases in between. There are 17 residues in the CDR3. The germline V gene encodes CDR1 LNHDA and CDR2 SQIVND (reference sequence). The CDR3 loop is CASTSSGRLLSGNTIYF. CDR3 nucleotide sequence: TGTGCCAGTACCTCTTCGGGGAGACTACTCTCTGGAAACACCATATATTTT.

As to this clone: Other DNA sequences in the same sample also yield this CDR3. The chain couples TRBV12-3 or TRBV12-4 to TRBJ2-1; tentative D call: TRBD1 (5 bases). V was shortened by 5 bases and J by 7 bases, with 12 bases between the two germline ends. This CDR3 is built from 13 residues. Here the CDR3 DNA reads TGTGCCAGCAGTCTCGACAGTCGGAATGAGCAGTTCTTC. As protein: CASSLDSRNEQFF.

This clone showed up just once. The genes are TRBV5-1 and TRBJ1-1; D remains unclear. The CDR3 consists of 15 residues. The V gene's germline CDR1 is SGHRS and CDR2 YFSETQ. The V and J ends lost 4 bases and 1 base respectively, with 14 bases between them. CDR3 nucleotides: TGCGCCAGCAGCAAAGAGGGCCGGTCGAACACTGAAGCTTTCTTT. It encodes CASSKEGRSNTEAFF.

This clone occurred once. V is TRBV7-8 and J is TRBJ2-7, with TRBD1 matching over 8 bases. J lost 3 bases, V lost 3 bases, and 1 base had no gene match. Germline CDR1 reads SGHVS; CDR2 reads FQNEAQ. The CDR3 spans 13 residues. The CDR3: CASSFGTGYEQYF. CDR3 nucleotides: TGTGCCAGCAGCTTTGGGACAGGCTACGAGCAGTACTTC.

The CDR3 reads CAWSEPGATNEKLFF. CDR3 coding DNA: TGTGCCTGGAGTGAGCCCGGTGCAACTAATGAAAAACTGTTTTTT. The genes are TRBV30 and TRBJ1-4; D uncertain. The CDR3 loop spans 15 amino acids. Per the germline V gene, CDR1 is GTSNPN and CDR2 is SVGIG (reference sequence). V lost 1 base, J lost 0 bases, and 9 bases lay in between. The variable domain in full, completed from reference TRBV30 and TRBJ1-4, reads SQTIHQWPATLVQPVGSPLSLECTVEGTSNPNLYWYRQAAGRGLQLLFYSVGIGQISSEVPQNLSASRPQDRQFILSSKKLLLSDSGFYLCAWSEPGATNEKLFFGSGTQLSVL.

The V gene is TRBV2, the J gene TRBJ2-7; D is possibly TRBD1 (6 bases). Trimming left V 5 bases short and J 6 bases short, with 14 bases between. Germline CDR1 reads SNHLY; CDR2 reads FYNNEI. The CDR3 spans 13 residues. CDR3 region: CASSQRQVSEQYF. For the CDR3, the DNA is TGTGCCAGCAGTCAACGACAGGTTAGCGAGCAGTACTTC.

The chain is built from TRBV4-1 and TRBJ2-2; 9 bases line up with TRBD2. The CDR3 is 16 amino acids. The germline gives CDR1 MGHRA, CDR2 YSYEKL. V trimming: 4 bases; J trimming: 4 bases; junction bases outside the gene matches: 7. The CDR3 DNA is TGCGCCAGCAGCCCATTCCCGGGACTAGCCACCGGGGAGCTGTTTTTT. Encoded protein: CASSPFPGLATGELFF.

The gene calls are TRBV3-1 (or the pseudogene TRBV3-2) and TRBJ2-3; maybe TRBD2 (7 bases). This CDR3 is 16 amino acids long. From germline, CDR1 is LGHDT and CDR2 YNNKEL (reference sequence). V was shortened by 4 bases and J by 5 bases, with 19 bases between the two germline ends. As DNA, the CDR3 is TGTGCCAGCAGCCGACTTCGGGGGGCCGCGGTAGATACGCAGTATTTT. Its translation: CASSRLRGAAVDTQYF.

Notes on this clone: The same CDR3 can be traced to other DNA sequences in this sample. This sequence joins TRBV5-1 and TRBJ2-2, with 7 nucleotides matching TRBD1. The length of the CDR3 is 15 residues. Per the germline V gene, CDR1 is SGHRS and CDR2 is YFSETQ. The V and J ends lost 0 bases and 2 bases, in that order; junction bases with no gene match: 1. The CDR3 spells CASSLDRGNTGELFF. The DNA of the CDR3 is TGCGCCAGCAGCTTGGACAGGGGAAACACCGGGGAGCTGTTTTTT.

CDR3 DNA sequence: TGTGCGAGCCGGCGGGGGGTTGCCTACGAGCAGTACTTC. Protein sequence: CASRRGVAYEQYF. The chain combines TRBV12-3 or TRBV12-4 with TRBJ2-7; TRBD2 matches at 8 bases. CDR3 length: 13 residues.

The J gene is TRBJ1-2, the V gene TRBV7-9, with D hard to call. V lost 2 bases and J 3 bases, leaving 13 bases between the germline ends. CDR1 and CDR2 (germline): SEHNR, FQNEAQ (reference sequence). This CDR3 comprises 15 residues. The CDR3 nucleotides read TGTGCCAGCAGCTTAATGGCCCTAGGCCACTATGGCTACACCTTC. Translating it yields CASSLMALGHYGYTF.

The gene calls are TRBV7-3 and TRBJ2-5; TRBD1 matches 10 bases. V shed 1 base and J 3 bases; nucleotides not matched to a gene: 2. The CDR3 is made up of 15 amino acids. Germline V gene data show CDR1 as SGHTA and CDR2 as FQGTGA. CDR3 region: CASSLIGTGEETQYF. CDR3 DNA: TGTGCCAGCAGCTTAATTGGGACAGGGGAAGAGACCCAGTACTTC.

The chain couples TRBV11-2 to TRBJ2-1; 7 positions agree with TRBD1. The ends lost 4 bases at V and 0 bases at J; junction bases unmatched: 9. CDR3 length: 17 amino acids. CDR1 and CDR2 (germline): SGHAT, FQNNGV. CDR3 protein: CASSSSEGASSYNEQFF. The CDR3 DNA reads TGTGCCAGCAGCTCGTCAGAGGGGGCGAGCTCCTACAATGAGCAGTTCTTC.

The rearrangement joins TRBV2 to TRBJ2-1; D might be TRBD1 (6 bases). The CDR3 is made up of 13 amino acids. V was clipped by 0 bases and J by 7 bases, with 7 bases between them. Per the germline V gene, CDR1 is SNHLY and CDR2 is FYNNEI. In DNA form, the CDR3 reads TGTGCCAGCAGTGAAGCTAGGGGGAATGAGCAGTTCTTC. It encodes CASSEARGNEQFF.

V usage is TRBV19 and J usage is TRBJ2-6; D possibly corresponds to TRBD1 (6 bases). V lost 6 bases to trimming and J lost 1 base, with 7 bases between them. The CDR3 totals 14 residues. Germline V lookup: CDR1 LNHDA, CDR2 SQIVND (reference sequence). The CDR3 here is CASSQGSGANVLTF. CDR3 nucleotide sequence: TGTGCCAGTAGCCAGGGGTCTGGGGCCAACGTCCTGACTTTC.

A word on this clone: Different DNA sequences within this sample yield the same CDR3. The chain links TRBV6-5 to TRBJ2-7; 9 nucleotides agree with TRBD1. The V and J ends lost 6 bases and 0 bases, in that order; junction bases with no gene match: 6. The CDR3 sequence is 15 residues long. Germline V gene sequence: CDR1 MNHEY, CDR2 SVGAGI. CDR3 amino acids: CASSTGTGSSYEQYF. The DNA of the CDR3 is TGTGCCAGCAGCACAGGGACAGGGAGCTCCTACGAGCAGTACTTC.

V is TRBV10-3 and J is TRBJ2-6, with 8 bases that match TRBD2. Germline assignment: CDR1 ENHRY and CDR2 SYGVKD. V dropped 8 bases and J dropped 2; count of bases not matched to a gene: 5. This CDR3 contains 15 residues. This CDR3 reads CAIAIGGAGANVLTF. The CDR3 DNA sequence: TGTGCCATCGCGATCGGGGGGGCTGGGGCCAACGTCCTGACTTTC.